This T cell receptor beta chain was captured in a study of T-cell reconstitution after alpha-beta-depleted transplantation in children (dated by TCRdb to the mid-2010s). About the full investigation: Using TCR repertoire profiling, the study followed T-cell immune reconstitution in a quantitative way in children after TCRalphabeta/CD19-depleted allogeneic hematopoietic cell transplantation.

Study-wide conclusions, independent of this receptor: Hyperexpanded clone frequencies declined over subsequent months; after one year, T-cell counts and TCRbeta diversity were mostly attributed to newly produced T cells. The apparently early recovery of alphabetaT-cell counts about two months after transplant reportedly depended on only several hundred rapidly expanded clones that came from non-depleted graft cells. In some patients, the high TCRbeta diversity seen at day 60 was put down to recipient T cells and intrathymic progenitors that had survived conditioning.

Per the publication, the treatment or condition label means: allogeneic hematopoietic cell transplantation with graft depleted of TCRalphabeta T cells and CD19 B cells. TCRalphabeta/CD19-depleted allogeneic hematopoietic cell grafts were given to the transplant recipients, all of whom were children. The CDR3 covers 18 residues, taking in both the cysteine and the phenylalanine. CDR3 DNA only is kept here, 54 bases in frame from base 1. The germline V gene yields SGHAT for CDR1 and FQNNGV for CDR2. V lost 2 bases and J lost 2 bases, and the count of bases not matched to a germline gene is 9. The table lists this clonotype with many counts. Its antigen remains unidentified. The sample holds no much larger clone one base away, and base qualities are not on file. Libraries were prepared through PCR. Instrument used: Illumina HiSeq 2500. TCR library preparation used molecular barcoding, with unique molecular identifiers applied to normalize quantification of the TCRbeta repertoire. TCRdb reprocessed the public reads (quality trimming at Q25 with fastp, clone calling with MiXCR) and kept in-frame beta chains. Each entry is one CDR3 protein sequence, shown with its most common DNA and genes. The sample contains over 450,000 distinct CDR3 sequences, about 10% of them found a single time. The ten largest clones take up just over 2% of the sample.

This chain is built from TRBV11-2 and TRBJ2-3; 11 central bases correspond to TRBD2. This TCR was recovered from a child younger than 10 with inherited bone marrow failure, due to receive a stem cell transplant. Specimen: PBMCs, collected before TCRalphabeta/CD19-depleted stem cell transplant. The CDR3 in this case is CASSLILAGGTNTDTQYF. The nucleotides are TGTGCCAGCAGCTTAATCCTAGCGGGAGGAACTAACACAGATACGCAGTATTTT.